This is a list of T cell receptor beta chains from one sample in a study of shared clonotypes between healthy human individuals. The protocol was immunoSEQ multiplex PCR, while the TCRdb copy is restricted to in-frame clones and leaves out a portion. Among some 2 million clones listed, around 96% were seen once. Sequencing was carried out using naive CD8+ T cells sorted from blood. Receptors originate from a man between 18 and 29 years old in good health. Each CDR3 is given with its conserved first and last residue. Fields, in order: J gene, D gene, clone size, V gene, CDR3 protein, CDR3 DNA. A D gene is named only where the DNA matches it firmly. Part of the rows lack a size; the others show once, few, many or a class for expanded clones.

j_call: TRBJ2-5
d_call: TRBD1
clone_size: NA
v_call: TRBV6-6
cdr3_aa: CASSYTTGSGGTQYF
cdr3_nt: TGTGCCAGCAGTTACACGACAGGGTCAGGTGGGACCCAGTACTTC

j_call: TRBJ2-3
d_call: TRBD2
clone_size: NA
v_call: TRBV27
cdr3_aa: CASSVRPGLAAFTSTDTQYF
cdr3_nt: TGTGCCAGCAGTGTGAGACCGGGACTAGCGGCATTTACTAGCACAGATACGCAGTATTTT

j_call: TRBJ2-1
d_call: NA
clone_size: NA
v_call: TRBV2
cdr3_aa: CASSDAGYNEQFF
cdr3_nt: TGTGCCAGCAGTGACGCAGGCTACAATGAGCAGTTCTTC

j_call: TRBJ2-7
d_call: TRBD2
clone_size: NA
v_call: TRBV19
cdr3_aa: CATSKTSGGTYEQYF
cdr3_nt: TGTGCCACCTCGAAGACTAGCGGGGGTACCTACGAGCAGTACTTC

j_call: TRBJ2-7
d_call: TRBD1
clone_size: NA
v_call: TRBV18
cdr3_aa: CASSPSPGQETYEQYF
cdr3_nt: TGTGCCAGCTCACCGTCTCCGGGACAGGAGACCTACGAGCAGTACTTC

j_call: TRBJ2-5
d_call: TRBD1
clone_size: NA
v_call: TRBV4-1
cdr3_aa: CASSYRDRAPETQYF
cdr3_nt: TGCGCCAGCAGCTACCGGGACAGGGCCCCGGAGACCCAGTACTTC

j_call: TRBJ1-1
d_call: NA
clone_size: NA
v_call: TRBV5-6
cdr3_aa: CASSLLGHWNTEAFF
cdr3_nt: TGTGCCAGCAGCCTACTAGGGCACTGGAACACTGAAGCTTTCTTT

j_call: TRBJ2-5
d_call: NA
clone_size: NA
v_call: TRBV7-2
cdr3_aa: CASSLGGVGQTQYF
cdr3_nt: TGTGCCAGCAGCTTGGGAGGTGTAGGGCAGACCCAGTACTTC

j_call: TRBJ2-1
d_call: NA
clone_size: NA
v_call: TRBV27
cdr3_aa: CASSSLNEQFF
cdr3_nt: TGTGCCAGCAGTTCTCTCAATGAGCAGTTCTTC

j_call: TRBJ2-7
d_call: NA
clone_size: NA
v_call: TRBV10-3
cdr3_aa: CAISETDREPPYEQYF
cdr3_nt: TGTGCCATCAGTGAGACAGATCGGGAGCCCCCCTACGAGCAGTACTTC

j_call: TRBJ1-5
d_call: TRBD1
clone_size: NA
v_call: TRBV19
cdr3_aa: CASSMSAGGYNQPQHF
cdr3_nt: TGTGCCAGTAGTATGAGCGCAGGGGGCTACAATCAGCCCCAGCATTTT

j_call: TRBJ1-4
d_call: NA
clone_size: few
v_call: TRBV5-1
cdr3_aa: CASKSGSATNEKLFF
cdr3_nt: TGCGCCAGCAAATCGGGGTCTGCAACTAATGAAAAACTGTTTTTT

j_call: TRBJ2-3
d_call: TRBD1
clone_size: NA
v_call: TRBV7-9
cdr3_aa: CASSGSRGQTDTQYF
cdr3_nt: TGTGCCAGCAGCGGAAGCAGGGGGCAGACAGATACGCAGTATTTT

j_call: TRBJ1-5
d_call: NA
clone_size: NA
v_call: TRBV5-8
cdr3_aa: CASSSRDVGQPQHF
cdr3_nt: TGTGCCAGCAGCTCTCGGGACGTTGGTCAGCCCCAGCATTTT

j_call: TRBJ1-1
d_call: NA
clone_size: few
v_call: TRBV4-1
cdr3_aa: CASSLDLSTEAFF
cdr3_nt: TGCGCCAGCAGCCTTGATCTGAGCACTGAAGCTTTCTTT

j_call: TRBJ1-6
d_call: NA
clone_size: NA
v_call: TRBV11-2
cdr3_aa: CASSLETDLHF
cdr3_nt: TGTGCCAGCAGCTTAGAAACAGACCTCCACTTT

j_call: TRBJ2-2
d_call: TRBD1
clone_size: once
v_call: TRBV4-2
cdr3_aa: CASSQDHYTGAGELFF
cdr3_nt: TGTGCCAGCAGCCAAGACCACTACACAGGGGCCGGGGAGCTGTTTTTT

j_call: TRBJ1-6
d_call: NA
clone_size: NA
v_call: TRBV2
cdr3_aa: CASSEGGETYNSPLHF
cdr3_nt: TGTGCCAGCAGTGAAGGTGGGGAAACCTATAATTCACCCCTCCACTTT

j_call: TRBJ2-7
d_call: TRBD2
clone_size: NA
v_call: TRBV5-5
cdr3_aa: CASSLETSGRGGEQYF
cdr3_nt: TGTGCCAGCAGCTTGGAGACTAGCGGGAGAGGTGGCGAGCAGTACTTC

j_call: TRBJ2-7
d_call: NA
clone_size: few
v_call: TRBV6-5
cdr3_aa: CAVRGEYEQYF
cdr3_nt: TGTGCCGTCCGCGGGGAGTACGAGCAGTACTTC

j_call: TRBJ1-1
d_call: TRBD1
clone_size: NA
v_call: TRBV9
cdr3_aa: CASSVGQGWTEAFF
cdr3_nt: TGTGCCAGCAGCGTGGGACAGGGATGGACTGAAGCTTTCTTT

j_call: TRBJ2-3
d_call: NA
clone_size: NA
v_call: TRBV2
cdr3_aa: CASIWASSTDTQYF
cdr3_nt: TGTGCCAGCATCTGGGCTAGTAGCACAGATACGCAGTATTTT

j_call: TRBJ2-1
d_call: NA
clone_size: NA
v_call: TRBV9
cdr3_aa: CASSEWQGLMDEQFF
cdr3_nt: TGTGCCAGCAGCGAATGGCAGGGGTTAATGGATGAGCAGTTCTTC

j_call: TRBJ1-2
d_call: NA
clone_size: NA
v_call: TRBV19
cdr3_aa: CASSIAQAYGYTF
cdr3_nt: TGTGCCAGTAGTATAGCACAGGCCTATGGCTACACCTTC

j_call: TRBJ2-5
d_call: NA
clone_size: NA
v_call: TRBV18
cdr3_aa: CASSPPGIRGETQYF
cdr3_nt: TGTGCCAGCTCACCACCGGGTATCAGGGGAGAGACCCAGTACTTC

j_call: TRBJ1-4
d_call: NA
clone_size: NA
v_call: TRBV21-1
cdr3_aa: CASSPQVYGQRPPTNEKLFF
cdr3_nt: TGTGCCAGCAGCCCCCAGGTTTATGGACAAAGGCCGCCAACTAATGAAAAACTGTTTTTT

j_call: TRBJ2-3
d_call: NA
clone_size: NA
v_call: TRBV29-1
cdr3_aa: CSVGGNTDTQYF
cdr3_nt: TGCAGCGTTGGAGGGAACACAGATACGCAGTATTTT

j_call: TRBJ1-2
d_call: TRBD1
clone_size: NA
v_call: TRBV7-8
cdr3_aa: CASSLFPGQGTDGYTF
cdr3_nt: TGTGCCAGCAGCTTATTCCCGGGACAGGGGACGGATGGCTACACCTTC

j_call: TRBJ1-6
d_call: NA
clone_size: NA
v_call: TRBV6-1
cdr3_aa: CASSEAQAANSPLHF
cdr3_nt: TGTGCCAGCAGTGAAGCGCAGGCCGCCAATTCACCCCTCCACTTT

j_call: TRBJ2-7
d_call: TRBD1
clone_size: NA
v_call: TRBV10-3
cdr3_aa: CATGTGESYEQYF
cdr3_nt: TGTGCCACCGGGACAGGGGAGTCCTACGAGCAGTACTTC

j_call: TRBJ2-7
d_call: NA
clone_size: NA
v_call: TRBV28
cdr3_aa: CASSLLGGSSYEQYF
cdr3_nt: TGTGCCAGCAGTCTCCTTGGGGGCTCCTCCTACGAGCAGTACTTC

j_call: TRBJ2-1
d_call: NA
clone_size: once
v_call: TRBV30
cdr3_aa: CAWSATSSYNEQFF
cdr3_nt: TGTGCCTGGAGTGCCACTTCTTCCTACAATGAGCAGTTCTTC

j_call: TRBJ2-2
d_call: NA
clone_size: once
v_call: TRBV5-6
cdr3_aa: CASSLQTGELFF
cdr3_nt: TGTGCCAGCAGCTTACAGACCGGGGAGCTGTTTTTT

j_call: TRBJ2-3
d_call: NA
clone_size: NA
v_call: TRBV5-6
cdr3_aa: CASSWERSTDTQYF
cdr3_nt: TGTGCCAGCAGCTGGGAGAGGAGCACAGATACGCAGTATTTT

j_call: TRBJ1-1
d_call: TRBD1
clone_size: NA
v_call: TRBV19
cdr3_aa: CASRPGGNLEAFF
cdr3_nt: TGTGCCAGTCGGCCAGGGGGGAACCTTGAAGCTTTCTTT

j_call: TRBJ2-7
d_call: NA
clone_size: NA
v_call: TRBV6-5
cdr3_aa: CASSYDRFSYEQYF
cdr3_nt: TGTGCCAGCAGTTACGACAGGTTCTCCTACGAGCAGTACTTC

j_call: TRBJ1-2
d_call: TRBD1
clone_size: NA
v_call: TRBV4-1
cdr3_aa: CASSQVHEDRGLHGYTF
cdr3_nt: TGCGCCAGCAGCCAAGTTCATGAGGACAGGGGGCTCCATGGCTACACCTTC

j_call: TRBJ2-7
d_call: TRBD2
clone_size: NA
v_call: TRBV6-5
cdr3_aa: CASSSNGLAAYEQYF
cdr3_nt: TGTGCCAGCAGTTCTAACGGACTAGCGGCCTACGAGCAGTACTTC

j_call: TRBJ1-1
d_call: NA
clone_size: NA
v_call: TRBV19
cdr3_aa: CASYRVGDGYTEAFF
cdr3_nt: TGTGCCTCCTATCGGGTGGGGGACGGATACACTGAAGCTTTCTTT

j_call: TRBJ2-7
d_call: TRBD2
clone_size: once
v_call: TRBV5-1
cdr3_aa: CASSEGWGGRTTDEQYF
cdr3_nt: TGCGCCAGCAGCGAGGGATGGGGCGGGAGGACAACAGACGAGCAGTACTTC

j_call: TRBJ1-1
d_call: NA
clone_size: once
v_call: TRBV7-8
cdr3_aa: CASSQGPGIYEAFF
cdr3_nt: TGTGCCAGCAGCCAGGGACCGGGGATATATGAAGCTTTCTTT

j_call: TRBJ2-7
d_call: NA
clone_size: once
v_call: TRBV5-1
cdr3_aa: CASSLVGSSYEQYF
cdr3_nt: TGCGCCAGCAGCTTGGTAGGAAGCTCCTACGAGCAGTACTTC

j_call: TRBJ2-3
d_call: NA
clone_size: NA
v_call: TRBV4-3
cdr3_aa: CASSQETGFTDTQYF
cdr3_nt: TGCGCCAGCAGCCAAGAAACAGGATTCACAGATACGCAGTATTTT

j_call: TRBJ2-7
d_call: NA
clone_size: NA
v_call: TRBV14
cdr3_aa: CASSQYGSTYEQYF
cdr3_nt: TGTGCCAGCAGCCAATATGGGTCCACCTACGAGCAGTACTTC

j_call: TRBJ2-2
d_call: NA
clone_size: NA
v_call: TRBV9
cdr3_aa: CASSVGSGAGELFF
cdr3_nt: TGTGCCAGCAGCGTAGGGTCCGGGGCCGGGGAGCTGTTTTTT

j_call: TRBJ2-2
d_call: NA
clone_size: NA
v_call: TRBV7-8
cdr3_aa: CASSLGTGNTGELFF
cdr3_nt: TGTGCCAGCAGCTTAGGAACGGGTAACACCGGGGAGCTGTTTTTT

j_call: TRBJ1-2
d_call: NA
clone_size: NA
v_call: TRBV27
cdr3_aa: CASSFSGTDYGYTF
cdr3_nt: TGTGCCAGCAGTTTCAGCGGTACAGACTATGGCTACACCTTC

j_call: TRBJ2-2
d_call: NA
clone_size: NA
v_call: TRBV4-1
cdr3_aa: CASSPSSGELFF
cdr3_nt: TGCGCCAGCAGCCCCTCTAGCGGGGAGCTGTTTTTT

j_call: TRBJ2-5
d_call: TRBD2
clone_size: NA
v_call: TRBV6-1
cdr3_aa: CASSAWGGDQETQYF
cdr3_nt: TGTGCCAGCAGTGCTTGGGGGGGGGACCAAGAGACCCAGTACTTC

j_call: TRBJ2-7
d_call: TRBD2
clone_size: NA
v_call: TRBV7-2
cdr3_aa: CASSLAAGLVYEQYF
cdr3_nt: TGTGCCAGCAGCTTAGCGGCGGGACTAGTCTACGAGCAGTACTTC

j_call: TRBJ1-2
d_call: NA
clone_size: NA
v_call: TRBV5-6
cdr3_aa: CASSLAIANYGYTF
cdr3_nt: TGTGCCAGCAGCTTGGCCATAGCTAACTATGGCTACACCTTC

j_call: TRBJ2-7
d_call: NA
clone_size: NA
v_call: TRBV6-1
cdr3_aa: CASSEMGSSYEQYF
cdr3_nt: TGTGCCAGCAGTGAAATGGGCAGCTCCTACGAGCAGTACTTC

j_call: TRBJ2-7
d_call: NA
clone_size: NA
v_call: TRBV14
cdr3_aa: CASSTTASYEQYF
cdr3_nt: TGTGCCAGCAGTACCACAGCCTCCTACGAGCAGTACTTC

j_call: TRBJ2-1
d_call: NA
clone_size: NA
v_call: TRBV27
cdr3_aa: CASSLSAGTGINEQFF
cdr3_nt: TGTGCCAGCAGTTTATCGGCAGGGACGGGCATCAATGAGCAGTTCTTC

j_call: TRBJ2-6
d_call: NA
clone_size: NA
v_call: TRBV4-1
cdr3_aa: CASSQVQGPGANVLTF
cdr3_nt: TGCGCCAGCAGCCAAGTGCAGGGGCCTGGGGCCAACGTCCTGACTTTC